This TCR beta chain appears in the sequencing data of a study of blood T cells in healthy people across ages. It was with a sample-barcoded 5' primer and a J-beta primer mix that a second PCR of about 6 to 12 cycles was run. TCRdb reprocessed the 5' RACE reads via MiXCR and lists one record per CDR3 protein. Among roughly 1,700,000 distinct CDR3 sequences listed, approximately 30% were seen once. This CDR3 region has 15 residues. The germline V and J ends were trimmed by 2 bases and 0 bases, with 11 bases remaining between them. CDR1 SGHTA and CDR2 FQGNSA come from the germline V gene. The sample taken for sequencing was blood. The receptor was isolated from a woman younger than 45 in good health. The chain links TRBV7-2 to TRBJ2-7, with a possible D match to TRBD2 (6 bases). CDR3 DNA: TGTGCCAGCAGCTTATCAGCGGGCCACTCCTACGAGCAGTACTTC. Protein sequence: CASSLSAGHSYEQYF.